Listed below are T cell receptor beta chains from one sample, sequenced in a study of blood T cell repertoires in COVID-19. Method: immunoSEQ multiplex PCR; TCRdb's copy keeps in-frame clones and lacks some. The sample consists of under 200,000 clones, under 85% of them appearing once. Sequencing was carried out using peripheral blood. The receptor set was obtained from an elderly woman with acute or convalescent COVID-19. Both conserved end residues are part of each CDR3. D genes are given only for firm matches. Clone size is stated in some rows and not others, as once, few, many or a class when expanded.

j_call: TRBJ1-2
clone_size: -
d_call: -
cdr3_length: 12
v_call: TRBV3-1/TRBV3-2
cdr3_aa: CASSLGNYGYTF
cdr3_nt: TGTGCCAGCAGCCTGGGCAACTATGGCTACACCTTC

j_call: TRBJ2-2
clone_size: once
d_call: TRBD2
cdr3_length: 17
v_call: TRBV7-2
cdr3_aa: CASSTTSGGANTGELFF
cdr3_nt: TGTGCCAGCAGCACGACTAGCGGGGGGGCGAACACCGGGGAGCTGTTTTTT

j_call: TRBJ2-1
clone_size: -
d_call: TRBD2
cdr3_length: 15
v_call: TRBV6-2/TRBV6-3
cdr3_aa: CASSYGGLRNDEQFF
cdr3_nt: TGTGCCAGCAGTTACGGGGGACTACGAAACGATGAGCAGTTCTTC

j_call: TRBJ1-5
clone_size: -
d_call: -
cdr3_length: 16
v_call: TRBV2
cdr3_aa: CASSTGTQQRGQPQHF
cdr3_nt: TGTGCCAGCAGTACCGGGACTCAACAACGGGGACAGCCCCAGCATTTT

j_call: TRBJ2-7
clone_size: -
d_call: TRBD2
cdr3_length: 18
v_call: TRBV7-2
cdr3_aa: CASSSYWTSGGSSYEQYF
cdr3_nt: TGTGCCAGCAGCTCATATTGGACTAGCGGGGGCTCCTCCTACGAGCAGTACTTC

j_call: TRBJ2-3
clone_size: once
d_call: -
cdr3_length: 15
v_call: TRBV11-2
cdr3_aa: CASSLRRASTDTQYF
cdr3_nt: TGTGCCAGCAGCTTAAGGCGGGCAAGCACAGATACGCAGTATTTT

j_call: TRBJ2-3
clone_size: -
d_call: -
cdr3_length: 14
v_call: TRBV6-5
cdr3_aa: CASKPGDGADTQYF
cdr3_nt: TGTGCCAGCAAACCGGGAGATGGGGCAGATACGCAGTATTTT

j_call: TRBJ2-3
clone_size: -
d_call: TRBD2
cdr3_length: 14
v_call: TRBV3-1/TRBV3-2
cdr3_aa: CASRTTSSGDTQYF
cdr3_nt: TGTGCCAGCAGGACGACTAGCTCTGGAGATACGCAGTATTTT

j_call: TRBJ1-3
clone_size: -
d_call: -
cdr3_length: 15
v_call: TRBV30
cdr3_aa: CAWRLGGGPGNTIYF
cdr3_nt: TGTGCCTGGAGATTGGGAGGGGGACCCGGAAACACCATATATTTT

j_call: TRBJ1-6
clone_size: -
d_call: TRBD1
cdr3_length: 14
v_call: TRBV2
cdr3_aa: CASSAGGYNSPLHF
cdr3_nt: TGTGCCAGCAGTGCAGGGGGCTATAATTCACCCCTCCACTTT

j_call: TRBJ2-5
clone_size: -
d_call: -
cdr3_length: 15
v_call: TRBV12-5
cdr3_aa: CASGLAPSEGETQYF
cdr3_nt: TGTGCTAGTGGTTTGGCTCCGAGCGAGGGAGAGACCCAGTACTTC